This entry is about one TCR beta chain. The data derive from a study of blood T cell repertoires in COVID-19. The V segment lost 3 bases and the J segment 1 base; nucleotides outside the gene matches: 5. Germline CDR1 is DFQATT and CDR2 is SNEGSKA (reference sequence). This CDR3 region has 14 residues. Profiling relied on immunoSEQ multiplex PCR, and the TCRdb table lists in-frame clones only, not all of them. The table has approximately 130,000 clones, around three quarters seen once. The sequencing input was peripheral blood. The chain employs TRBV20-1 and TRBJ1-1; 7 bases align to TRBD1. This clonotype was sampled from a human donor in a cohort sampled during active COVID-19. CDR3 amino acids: CSASKTGTNTEAFF. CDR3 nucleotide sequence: TGCAGTGCTAGTAAGACAGGGACGAACACTGAAGCTTTCTTT.